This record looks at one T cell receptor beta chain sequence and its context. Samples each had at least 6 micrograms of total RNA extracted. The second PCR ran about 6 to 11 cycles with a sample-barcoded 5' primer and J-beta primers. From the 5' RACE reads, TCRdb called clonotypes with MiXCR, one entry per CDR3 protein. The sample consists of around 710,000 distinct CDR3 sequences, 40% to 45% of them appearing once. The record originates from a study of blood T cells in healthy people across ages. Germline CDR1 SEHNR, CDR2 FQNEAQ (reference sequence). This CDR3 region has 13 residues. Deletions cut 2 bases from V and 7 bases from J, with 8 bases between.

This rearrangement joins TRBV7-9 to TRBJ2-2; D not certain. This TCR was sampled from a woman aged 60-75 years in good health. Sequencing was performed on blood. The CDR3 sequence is CASSLQGIGELFF. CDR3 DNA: TGTGCCAGCAGCTTACAAGGGATCGGGGAGCTGTTTTTT.